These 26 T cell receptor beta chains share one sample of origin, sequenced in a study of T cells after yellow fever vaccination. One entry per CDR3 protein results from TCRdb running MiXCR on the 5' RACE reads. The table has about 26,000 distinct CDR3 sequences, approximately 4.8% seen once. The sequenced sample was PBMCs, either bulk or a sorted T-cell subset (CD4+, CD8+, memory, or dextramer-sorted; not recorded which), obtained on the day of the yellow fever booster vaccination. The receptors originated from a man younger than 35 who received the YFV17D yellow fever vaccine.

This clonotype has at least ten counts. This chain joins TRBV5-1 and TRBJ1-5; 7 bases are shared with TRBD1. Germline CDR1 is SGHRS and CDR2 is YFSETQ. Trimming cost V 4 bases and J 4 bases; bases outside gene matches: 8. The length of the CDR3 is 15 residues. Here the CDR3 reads CASSVGTDPNQPQHF. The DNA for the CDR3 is TGCGCCAGCAGCGTTGGGACAGATCCGAATCAGCCCCAGCATTTT. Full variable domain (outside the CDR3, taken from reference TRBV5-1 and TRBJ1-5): KAGVTQTPRYLIKTRGQQVTLSCSPISGHRSVSWYQQTPGQGLQFLFEYFSETQRNKGNFPGRFSGRQFSNSRSEMNVSTLELGDSALYLCASSVGTDPNQPQHFGDGTRLSIL.

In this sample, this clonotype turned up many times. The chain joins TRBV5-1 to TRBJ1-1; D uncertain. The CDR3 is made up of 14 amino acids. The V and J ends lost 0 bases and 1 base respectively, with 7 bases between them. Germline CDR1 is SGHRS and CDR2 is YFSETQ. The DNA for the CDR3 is TGCGCCAGCAGCTTGGGAGGGAGGAACACTGAAGCTTTCTTT. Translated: CASSLGGRNTEAFF.

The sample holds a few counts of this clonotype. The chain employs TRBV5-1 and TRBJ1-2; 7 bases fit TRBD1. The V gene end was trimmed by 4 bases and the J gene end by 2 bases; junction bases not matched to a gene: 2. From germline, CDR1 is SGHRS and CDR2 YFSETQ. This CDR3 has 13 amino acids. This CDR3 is CASSQQGNYGYTF. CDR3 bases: TGCGCCAGCAGCCAACAGGGGAACTATGGCTACACCTTC.

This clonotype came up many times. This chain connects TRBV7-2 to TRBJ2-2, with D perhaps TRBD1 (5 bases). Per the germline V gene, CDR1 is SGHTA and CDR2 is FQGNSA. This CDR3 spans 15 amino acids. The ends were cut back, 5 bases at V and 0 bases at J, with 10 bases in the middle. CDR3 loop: CASSRKTANTGELFF. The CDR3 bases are TGTGCCAGCAGCCGAAAGACAGCGAACACCGGGGAGCTGTTTTTT. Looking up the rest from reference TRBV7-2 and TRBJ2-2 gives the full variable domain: GAGVSQSPSNKVTEKGKDVELRCDPISGHTALYWYRQSLGQGLEFLIYFQGNSAPDKSGLPSDRFSAERTGGSVSTLTIQRTQQEDSAVYLCASSRKTANTGELFFGEGSRLTVL.

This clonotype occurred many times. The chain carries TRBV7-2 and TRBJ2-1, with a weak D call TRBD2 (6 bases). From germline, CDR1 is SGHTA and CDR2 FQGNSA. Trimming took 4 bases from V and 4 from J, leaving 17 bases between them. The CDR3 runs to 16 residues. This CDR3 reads CASSSNMWGGYNEQFF. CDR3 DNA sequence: TGTGCCAGCAGCTCGAATATGTGGGGAGGATACAATGAGCAGTTCTTC.

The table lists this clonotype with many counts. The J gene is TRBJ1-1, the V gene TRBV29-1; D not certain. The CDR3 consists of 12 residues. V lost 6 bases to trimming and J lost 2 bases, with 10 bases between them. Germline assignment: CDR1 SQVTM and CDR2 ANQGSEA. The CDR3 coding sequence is TGCAGCGTGGCTCCGGGTAACACTGAAGCTTTCTTT. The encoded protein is CSVAPGNTEAFF.

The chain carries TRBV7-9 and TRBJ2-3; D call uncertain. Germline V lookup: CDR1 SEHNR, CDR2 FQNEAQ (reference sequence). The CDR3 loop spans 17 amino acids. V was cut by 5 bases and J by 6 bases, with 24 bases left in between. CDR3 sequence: CASSPNALGVILDTQYF. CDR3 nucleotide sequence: TGTGCCAGCAGCCCAAACGCTTTGGGTGTGATTTTGGATACGCAGTATTTT. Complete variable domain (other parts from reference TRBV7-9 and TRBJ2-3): DTGVSQNPRHKITKRGQNVTFRCDPISEHNRLYWYRQTLGQGPEFLTYFQNEAQLEKSRLLSDRFSAERPKGSFSTLEIQRTEQGDSAMYLCASSPNALGVILDTQYFGPGTRLTVL.

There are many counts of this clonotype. Written as DNA, the CDR3 is TGTGCCAGCAGCAACAGTTATAGCACAGATACGCAGTATTTT. Its protein is CASSNSYSTDTQYF. The chain has TRBV7-9 and TRBJ2-3; unclear D gene. The CDR3 loop spans 14 amino acids. From germline, CDR1 is SEHNR and CDR2 FQNEAQ (reference sequence). V lost 5 bases to trimming and J lost 0 bases, with 9 bases between them.

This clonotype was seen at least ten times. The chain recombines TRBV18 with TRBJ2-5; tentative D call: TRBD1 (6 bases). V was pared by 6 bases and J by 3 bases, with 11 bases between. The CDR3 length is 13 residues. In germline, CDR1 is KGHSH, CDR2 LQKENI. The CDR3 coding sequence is TGTGCCAGCTCGCGCAGGGGAAAAGAGACCCAGTACTTC. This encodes CASSRRGKETQYF.

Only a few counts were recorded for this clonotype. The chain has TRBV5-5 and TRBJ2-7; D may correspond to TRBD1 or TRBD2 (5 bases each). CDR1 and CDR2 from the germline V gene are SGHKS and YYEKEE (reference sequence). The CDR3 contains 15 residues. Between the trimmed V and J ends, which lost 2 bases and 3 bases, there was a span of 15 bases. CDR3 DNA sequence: TGTGCCAGCAGCTTATATGGGACGGTCATCTACGAGCAGTACTTC. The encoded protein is CASSLYGTVIYEQYF.

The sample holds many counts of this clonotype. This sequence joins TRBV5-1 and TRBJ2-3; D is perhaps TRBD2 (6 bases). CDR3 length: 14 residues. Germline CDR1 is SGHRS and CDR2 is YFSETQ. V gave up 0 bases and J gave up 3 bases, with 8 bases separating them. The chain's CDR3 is CASSLGLATDTQYF. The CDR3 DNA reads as TGCGCCAGCAGCTTGGGGCTAGCGACAGATACGCAGTATTTT. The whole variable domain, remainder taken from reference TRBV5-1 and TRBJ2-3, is KAGVTQTPRYLIKTRGQQVTLSCSPISGHRSVSWYQQTPGQGLQFLFEYFSETQRNKGNFPGRFSGRQFSNSRSEMNVSTLELGDSALYLCASSLGLATDTQYFGPGTRLTVL.

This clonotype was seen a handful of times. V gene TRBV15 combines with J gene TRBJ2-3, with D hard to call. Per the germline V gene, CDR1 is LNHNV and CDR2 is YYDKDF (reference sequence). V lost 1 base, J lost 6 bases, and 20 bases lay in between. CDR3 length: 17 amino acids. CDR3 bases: TGTGCCACCAGCAGAGGTTTGCCGGGTGGGGTCCAGGATACGCAGTATTTT. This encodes CATSRGLPGGVQDTQYF. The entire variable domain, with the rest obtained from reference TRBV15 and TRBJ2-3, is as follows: DAMVIQNPRYQVTQFGKPVTLSCSQTLNHNVMYWYQQKSSQAPKLLFHYYDKDFNNEADTPDNFQSRRPNTSFCFLDIRSPGLGDTAMYLCATSRGLPGGVQDTQYFGPGTRLTVL.

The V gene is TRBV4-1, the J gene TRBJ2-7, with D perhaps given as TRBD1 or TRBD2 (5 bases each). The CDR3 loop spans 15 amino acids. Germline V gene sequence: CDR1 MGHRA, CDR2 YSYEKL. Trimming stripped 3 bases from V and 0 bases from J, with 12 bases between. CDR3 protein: CASSQWDRNSYEQYF. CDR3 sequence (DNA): TGCGCCAGCAGCCAGTGGGACCGTAACTCCTACGAGCAGTACTTC.

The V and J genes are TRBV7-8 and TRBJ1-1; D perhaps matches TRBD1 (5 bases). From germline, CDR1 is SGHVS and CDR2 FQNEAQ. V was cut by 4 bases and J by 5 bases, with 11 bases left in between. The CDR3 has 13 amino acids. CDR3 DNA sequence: TGTGCCAGCAGCTCGATGCGGGGGACTGAAGCTTTCTTT. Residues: CASSSMRGTEAFF.

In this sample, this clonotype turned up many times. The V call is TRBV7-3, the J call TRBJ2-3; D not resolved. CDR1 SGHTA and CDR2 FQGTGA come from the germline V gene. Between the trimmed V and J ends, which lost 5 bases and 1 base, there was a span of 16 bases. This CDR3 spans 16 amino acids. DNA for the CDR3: TGTGCCAGCAGCCCAACCTTGGATCGGGGCACAGATACGCAGTATTTT. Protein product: CASSPTLDRGTDTQYF.

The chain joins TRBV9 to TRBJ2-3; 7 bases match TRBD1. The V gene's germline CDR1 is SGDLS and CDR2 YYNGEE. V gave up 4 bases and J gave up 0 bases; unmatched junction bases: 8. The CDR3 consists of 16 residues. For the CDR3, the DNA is TGTGCCAGCAGCACCCGACAGGGCTCTAGCACAGATACGCAGTATTTT. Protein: CASSTRQGSSTDTQYF.

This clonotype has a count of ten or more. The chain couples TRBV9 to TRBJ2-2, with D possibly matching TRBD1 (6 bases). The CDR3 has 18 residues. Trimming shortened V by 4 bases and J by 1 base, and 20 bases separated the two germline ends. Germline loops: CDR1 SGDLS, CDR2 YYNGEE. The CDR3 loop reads CASSPTLRGQRNTGELFF. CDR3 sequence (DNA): TGTGCCAGCAGCCCCACCCTCCGGGGACAAAGGAACACCGGGGAGCTGTTTTTT. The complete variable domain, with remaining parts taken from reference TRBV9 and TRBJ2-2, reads DSGVTQTPKHLITATGQRVTLRCSPRSGDLSVYWYQQSLDQGLQFLIQYYNGEERAKGNILERFSAQQFPDLHSELNLSSLELGDSALYFCASSPTLRGQRNTGELFFGEGSRLTVL.

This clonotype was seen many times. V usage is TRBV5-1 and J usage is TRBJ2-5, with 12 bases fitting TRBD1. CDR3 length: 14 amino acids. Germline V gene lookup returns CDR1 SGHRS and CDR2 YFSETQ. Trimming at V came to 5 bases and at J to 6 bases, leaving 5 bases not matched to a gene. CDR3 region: CASRPGTGGQTQYF. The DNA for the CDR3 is TGCGCCAGCAGGCCCGGGACAGGGGGCCAGACCCAGTACTTC.

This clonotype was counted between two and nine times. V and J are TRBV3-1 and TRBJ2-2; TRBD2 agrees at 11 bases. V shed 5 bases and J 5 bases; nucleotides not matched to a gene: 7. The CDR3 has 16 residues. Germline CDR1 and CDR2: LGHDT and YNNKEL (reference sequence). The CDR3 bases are TGTGCCAGCAGCTACGGGACTAGCGGACGAACCGGGGAGCTGTTTTTT. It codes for CASSYGTSGRTGELFF.

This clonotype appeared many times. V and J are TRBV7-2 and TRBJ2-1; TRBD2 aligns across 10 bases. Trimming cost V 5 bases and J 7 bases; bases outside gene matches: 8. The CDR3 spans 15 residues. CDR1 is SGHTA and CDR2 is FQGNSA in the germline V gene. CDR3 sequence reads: CASSPAGGGRNEQFF. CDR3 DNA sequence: TGTGCCAGCAGCCCAGCGGGGGGGGGAAGGAATGAGCAGTTCTTC.

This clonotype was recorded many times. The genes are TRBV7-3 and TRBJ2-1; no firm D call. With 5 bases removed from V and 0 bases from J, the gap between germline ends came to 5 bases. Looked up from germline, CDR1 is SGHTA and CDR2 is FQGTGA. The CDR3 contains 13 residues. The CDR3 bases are TGTGCCAGCAGCCCTGGCTCCTACAATGAGCAGTTCTTC. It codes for CASSPGSYNEQFF.

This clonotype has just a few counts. The CDR3: CASSWDRGDTQYF. The DNA of the CDR3 is TGTGCCAGTAGTTGGGACAGGGGGGATACGCAGTATTTT. This chain links TRBV19 with TRBJ2-3; 11 bases fit TRBD1. Germline-derived CDR1 and CDR2 are LNHDA and SQIVND (reference sequence). This CDR3 is 13 amino acids long. With 5 bases clipped from V and 6 bases from J, the junction kept 1 base outside the gene matches.

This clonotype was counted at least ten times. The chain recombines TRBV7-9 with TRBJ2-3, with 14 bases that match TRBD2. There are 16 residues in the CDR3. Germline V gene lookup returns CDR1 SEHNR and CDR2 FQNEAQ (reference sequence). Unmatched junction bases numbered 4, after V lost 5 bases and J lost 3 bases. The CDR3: CASSTGLAGATDTQYF. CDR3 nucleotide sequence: TGTGCCAGCAGCACGGGACTAGCGGGGGCAACAGATACGCAGTATTTT.

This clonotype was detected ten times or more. CDR3 sequence (DNA): TGTGCCAGCAGCTCCACCCTAGATACGCAGTATTTT. Residues: CASSSTLDTQYF. This chain joins TRBV7-6 and TRBJ2-3; D ambiguous. Germline CDR1 is SGHVS and CDR2 is FNYEAQ. This CDR3 contains 12 residues. V was trimmed by 4 bases and J by 5 bases, leaving 7 bases between them.

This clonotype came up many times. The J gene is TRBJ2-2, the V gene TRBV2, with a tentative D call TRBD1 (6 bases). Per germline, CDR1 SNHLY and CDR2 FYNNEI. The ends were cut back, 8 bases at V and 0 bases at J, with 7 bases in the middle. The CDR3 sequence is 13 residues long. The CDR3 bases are TGTGCCAGCGGGACAACGAACACCGGGGAGCTGTTTTTT. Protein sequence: CASGTTNTGELFF.

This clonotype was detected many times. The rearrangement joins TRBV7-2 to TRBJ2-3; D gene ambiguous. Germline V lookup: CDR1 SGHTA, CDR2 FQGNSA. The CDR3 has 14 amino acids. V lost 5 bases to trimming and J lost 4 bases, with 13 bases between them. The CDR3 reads CASSARTIPDTQYF. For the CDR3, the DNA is TGTGCCAGCAGCGCCCGGACCATTCCAGATACGCAGTATTTT. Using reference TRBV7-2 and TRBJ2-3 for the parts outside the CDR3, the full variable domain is GAGVSQSPSNKVTEKGKDVELRCDPISGHTALYWYRQSLGQGLEFLIYFQGNSAPDKSGLPSDRFSAERTGGSVSTLTIQRTQQEDSAVYLCASSARTIPDTQYFGPGTRLTVL.